The 5 T cell receptor beta chains reported below all come from one sample, sequenced in a study of T cell responses to AZD1222 COVID-19 vaccine. The assay was immunoSEQ multiplex PCR, and TCRdb's table has in-frame clones only and misses some. The sample consists of fewer than 110,000 clones, around nine tenths of them appearing once. The specimen was peripheral blood, collected 28 days after the second AZD1222 dose. The origin of the receptors is an adult who received the AZD1222 COVID-19 vaccine.

This CDR3 is CASSLRGTYEQYF. Here the CDR3 DNA reads TGTGCCAGCAGTTTACGAGGCACCTACGAGCAGTACTTC. The chain carries TRBV12-3 or TRBV12-4 and TRBJ2-7; D is ambiguous. The ends were cut back, 2 bases at V and 2 bases at J, with 7 bases in the middle. The length of the CDR3 is 13 residues.

This clone was observed a single time. The chain carries TRBV5-6 and TRBJ2-6, with a weak D call TRBD1 (6 bases). V shed 0 bases and J shed 4 bases, with 14 bases lying between them. Looked up from germline, CDR1 is SGHDT and CDR2 is YYEEEE. The CDR3 length is 17 residues. CDR3 coding DNA: TGTGCCAGCAGCTTGGGAACAGGGTTCTCAGGGGCCAACGTCCTGACTTTC. Amino acid sequence: CASSLGTGFSGANVLTF.

The genes are TRBV6-5 and TRBJ1-5, with D perhaps TRBD1 (5 bases). The CDR3 length is 15 residues. Germline V lookup: CDR1 MNHEY, CDR2 SVGAGI. Trimming shortened V by 2 bases and J by 4 bases, and 12 bases separated the two germline ends. CDR3: CASSYKWGANQPQHF. The CDR3 DNA is TGTGCCAGCAGTTACAAGTGGGGCGCGAATCAGCCCCAGCATTTT.

This clone was seen a handful of times. The J gene is TRBJ2-7, the V gene TRBV4-2; no definite D call. Trimming removed 0 bases at V and 3 bases at J, with 12 bases between. The V gene's germline CDR1 is LGHNA and CDR2 YNFKEQ. CDR3 length: 15 amino acids. CDR3 residues: CASSQDLRASYEQYF. CDR3 in DNA: TGTGCCAGCAGCCAAGATCTCCGCGCCAGCTACGAGCAGTACTTC.

This chain links TRBV2 with TRBJ1-2; 8 bases match TRBD1. Germline CDR1 reads SNHLY; CDR2 reads FYNNEI. The CDR3 length is 14 residues. V was pared by 6 bases and J by 8 bases, with 11 bases of the junction left unmatched. The DNA for the CDR3 is TGTGCCAGCAGCGTCGACAGGGGTCGAGGGGGCTACACCTTC. Its translation: CASSVDRGRGGYTF.